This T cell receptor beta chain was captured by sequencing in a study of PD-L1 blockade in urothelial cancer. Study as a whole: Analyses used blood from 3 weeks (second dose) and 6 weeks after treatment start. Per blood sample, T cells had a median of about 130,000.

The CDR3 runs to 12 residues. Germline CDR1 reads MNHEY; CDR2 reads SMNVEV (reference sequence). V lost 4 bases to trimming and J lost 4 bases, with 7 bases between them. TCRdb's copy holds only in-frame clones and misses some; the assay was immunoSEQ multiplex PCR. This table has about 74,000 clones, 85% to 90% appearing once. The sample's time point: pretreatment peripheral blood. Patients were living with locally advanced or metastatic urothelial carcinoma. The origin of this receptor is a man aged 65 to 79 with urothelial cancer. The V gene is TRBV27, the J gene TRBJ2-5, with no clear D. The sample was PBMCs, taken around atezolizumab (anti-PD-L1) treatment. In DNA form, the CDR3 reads TGTGCCAGCAGTTCCGTTTTAGAGACCCAGTACTTC. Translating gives CASSSVLETQYF.